These 22 T cell receptor beta chains came from one sample sequenced in a study of blood T cell repertoires in COVID-19. Data came from immunoSEQ multiplex PCR; TCRdb stores just in-frame clones and leaves some out. The sample yields about 220,000 clones, more than 70% seen once. The specimen was peripheral blood. The receptor source for this set is an elderly woman with acute or convalescent COVID-19.

The chain recombines TRBV10-3 with TRBJ2-3; perhaps TRBD1 as D (6 bases). Germline V gene lookup returns CDR1 ENHRY and CDR2 SYGVKD. The CDR3 covers 14 residues. V was pared by 5 bases and J by 3 bases, with 12 bases between. The chain's CDR3 is CAISTGGETDTQYF. DNA for the CDR3: TGTGCCATCAGTACTGGGGGCGAAACAGATACGCAGTATTTT.

The chain uses TRBV7-2 and TRBJ2-7; no clear D gene. This CDR3 has 13 residues. V lost 0 bases and J 2 bases, leaving 5 bases between the germline ends. The germline V gene has CDR1 SGHTA and CDR2 FQGNSA. CDR3 in amino acids: CASSLAITYEQYF. The CDR3 DNA follows: TGTGCCAGCAGCTTAGCAATTACCTACGAGCAGTACTTC.

This clone occurred once. The chain uses TRBV2 and TRBJ1-2; 8 bases fit TRBD1. CDR1 is SNHLY and CDR2 is FYNNEI in the germline V gene. The junction had 3 bases not matched to a gene; V was cut back by 5 bases and J by 4 bases. CDR3 length equals 13 residues. The CDR3 here is CASSYGTGYGYTF. The CDR3 DNA reads TGTGCCAGCAGTTACGGGACAGGCTATGGCTACACCTTC.

The chain carries TRBV19 and TRBJ1-2; no definite D call. This CDR3 spans 13 amino acids. The germline V and J ends were trimmed by 7 bases and 6 bases, with 15 bases remaining between them. Germline CDR1 LNHDA, CDR2 SQIVND (reference sequence). CDR3 sequence (DNA): TGTGCCAGTATGGGTAGGAGCACTCATGGCTACACCTTC. This codes for CASMGRSTHGYTF.

This clone has a handful of counts. This sequence joins TRBV11-2 and TRBJ1-2; 7 bases align to TRBD1. Germline trimming cut 5 bases from V and 2 bases from J; bases unmatched to any gene: 11. Germline loops: CDR1 SGHAT, CDR2 FQNNGV. This CDR3 region has 16 residues. CDR3 DNA: TGTGCCAGCAGCGCGTCCGGGACAGATATCAACTATGGCTACACCTTC. Translating it yields CASSASGTDINYGYTF.

The chain employs TRBV25-1 and TRBJ1-1; D uncertain. Germline V gene data show CDR1 as MGHDK and CDR2 as SYGVNS. This CDR3 contains 13 residues. V was shortened by 7 bases and J by 1 base, with 10 bases between the two germline ends. The CDR3 coding sequence is TGTGCCAGCAAACTACGGGGGAACACTGAAGCTTTCTTT. This translates into CASKLRGNTEAFF.

This chain connects TRBV2 to TRBJ2-7, with 8 positions matching TRBD2. Germline CDR1 is SNHLY and CDR2 is FYNNEI. The CDR3 loop spans 15 amino acids. Trimming removed 6 bases from V and 3 bases from J; junction bases left unmatched: 10. The CDR3 DNA follows: TGTGCCAGCAGGAGCGGGGGCCCCACGTACTACGAGCAGTACTTC. As protein: CASRSGGPTYYEQYF.

The chain is built from TRBV11-2 and TRBJ1-5; D is undetermined. From germline, CDR1 is SGHAT and CDR2 FQNNGV. V gave up 0 bases and J gave up 0 bases, with 12 bases separating them. The CDR3 covers 17 residues. The CDR3 loop is CASSLDRRPFSNQPQHF. As DNA, the CDR3 is TGTGCCAGCAGCTTAGATCGGAGACCATTTAGCAATCAGCCCCAGCATTTT.

This clone was detected only once. The J gene is TRBJ1-1, the V gene TRBV27; D is undetermined. The V gene's germline CDR1 is MNHEY and CDR2 SMNVEV (reference sequence). Trimming took off 2 bases at V and 4 bases at J, with 8 bases between the two ends. This CDR3 comprises 13 residues. CDR3 sequence: CASSLNSLTEAFF. CDR3 nucleotide sequence: TGTGCCAGCAGTTTAAACAGCCTCACTGAAGCTTTCTTT.

This chain joins TRBV7-8 and TRBJ2-3; possibly TRBD2 for D (6 bases). V was cut by 1 base and J by 2 bases, with 10 bases left in between. CDR3 length: 15 amino acids. The germline V gene encodes CDR1 SGHVS and CDR2 FQNEAQ. The CDR3 DNA sequence: TGTGCCAGCAGCTTAGGGGGACTTGACACAGATACGCAGTATTTT. Its protein product is CASSLGGLDTDTQYF.

The chain is built from TRBV9 and TRBJ1-5, with D hard to call. The CDR3 has 15 amino acids. CDR1 is SGDLS and CDR2 is YYNGEE in the germline V gene. Trimming left V 0 bases short and J 3 bases short, with 10 bases between. Here the CDR3 DNA reads TGTGCCAGCAGCGTAGGGGCATCCCCCAATCAGCCCCAGCATTTT. Its protein is CASSVGASPNQPQHF.

J is TRBJ1-2 and V is TRBV28, with TRBD1 as a possible D gene (5 bases). Germline CDR1 and CDR2: MDHEN and SYDVKM. CDR3 size: 13 residues. V was cut by 3 bases and J by 7 bases, with 12 bases left in between. CDR3 DNA: TGTGCCAGCAGTTTGGATAGGGGTCCTGGCTACACCTTC. This gives the protein CASSLDRGPGYTF.

CDR3 nucleotides: TGTGCCACCAGTGATGGGGGGAGGGAGACCCAGTACTTC. Its protein product is CATSDGGRETQYF. This chain joins TRBV24-1 and TRBJ2-5; D may be TRBD2 (6 bases). Germline CDR1 and CDR2: KGHDR and SFDVKD. The CDR3 runs to 13 residues. V lost 3 bases to trimming and J lost 5 bases, with 9 bases between them.

The chain couples TRBV7-2 to TRBJ1-2; TRBD1 is a possible D gene (5 bases). Germline loops: CDR1 SGHTA, CDR2 FQGNSA. The germline V and J ends were trimmed by 2 bases and 6 bases, with 16 bases remaining between them. The CDR3 consists of 15 residues. The DNA for the CDR3 is TGTGCCAGCAGCTTAAACCGGGGGGGTCGGAATGGCTACACCTTC. Translation: CASSLNRGGRNGYTF. The full variable domain, its missing parts supplied by reference TRBV7-2 and TRBJ1-2, is GAGVSQSPSNKVTEKGKDVELRCDPISGHTALYWYRQSLGQGLEFLIYFQGNSAPDKSGLPSDRFSAERTGGSVSTLTIQRTQQEDSAVYLCASSLNRGGRNGYTFGSGTRLTVV.

CDR3 DNA sequence: TGTGCCACCAGCAAGGGGGGGGGCACGGAGGAATCTGGCTACACCTTC. Amino acids: CATSKGGGTEESGYTF. The chain couples TRBV15 to TRBJ1-2, with D possibly matching TRBD1 (6 bases). The germline V and J ends were trimmed by 4 bases and 7 bases, with 22 bases remaining between them. The CDR3 consists of 16 residues. Germline V gene sequence: CDR1 LNHNV, CDR2 YYDKDF (reference sequence).

The chain is built from TRBV9 and TRBJ2-5; D is ambiguous. Trimming removed 4 bases from V and 5 bases from J, with 9 bases in between. This CDR3 has 12 residues. CDR1 is SGDLS and CDR2 is YYNGEE in the germline V gene. The CDR3 DNA reads TGTGCCAGCAGCTTAAACCGGGAGACCCAGTACTTC. It specifies CASSLNRETQYF.

In this sample, this clone turned up many times. V usage is TRBV5-6 and J usage is TRBJ2-5; TRBD1 aligns across 11 bases. With 2 bases clipped from V and 6 bases from J, the junction kept 3 bases outside the gene matches. The germline gives CDR1 SGHDT, CDR2 YYEEEE. The CDR3 totals 14 residues. CDR3 DNA sequence: TGTGCCAGCAGCTTTGGGACAGGGGGAAAGACCCAGTACTTC. Translated: CASSFGTGGKTQYF.

The chain combines TRBV20-1 with TRBJ2-7, with D perhaps matching TRBD1 (5 bases). V shed 3 bases and J shed 3 bases, with 6 bases lying between them. The length of the CDR3 is 11 residues. Germline lookup yields CDR1 DFQATT and CDR2 SNEGSKA (reference sequence). The CDR3 DNA reads TGCAGTGCTAGCCAGGGCTACGAGCAGTACTTC. It codes for CSASQGYEQYF.

The chain couples TRBV5-6 to TRBJ1-5, with a possible D match to TRBD1 (6 bases). This CDR3 has 14 residues. Germline V CDR1 and CDR2: SGHDT, YYEEEE. Trimming shortened V by 0 bases and J by 6 bases, and 10 bases separated the two germline ends. CDR3 sequence reads: CASSLAAGAQPQHF. The CDR3 nucleotides are TGTGCCAGCAGCTTGGCCGCAGGGGCTCAGCCCCAGCATTTT.

The CDR3 nucleotides read TGTGCCAGCAGTTTACTAGCGGGGGCGGGGGAGACCCAGTACTTC. Residues: CASSLLAGAGETQYF. The chain links TRBV27 to TRBJ2-5, with 10 bases identical to TRBD2. This CDR3 has 15 amino acids. The junction had 5 bases not matched to a gene; V was cut back by 2 bases and J by 5 bases. The germline V gene encodes CDR1 MNHEY and CDR2 SMNVEV (reference sequence).

The CDR3: CASTPQGGGRVNEQFF. CDR3 sequence (DNA): TGTGCCAGCACCCCCCAAGGGGGGGGCCGAGTTAATGAGCAGTTCTTC. The chain employs TRBV7-2 and TRBJ2-1; possible D gene TRBD2, 7 bases. CDR1 is SGHTA and CDR2 is FQGNSA in the germline V gene. V gave up 7 bases and J gave up 7 bases, with 23 bases separating them. The CDR3 is 16 residues long.

Only one count was recorded for this clone. The chain employs TRBV7-2 and TRBJ2-3; D uncertain. Trimming removed 3 bases at V and 2 bases at J, with 6 bases between. This CDR3 is 13 amino acids long. In germline, CDR1 is SGHTA, CDR2 FQGNSA. Written as DNA, the CDR3 is TGTGCCAGCAGCTTTGGCCCCACAGATACGCAGTATTTT. Translating it yields CASSFGPTDTQYF.